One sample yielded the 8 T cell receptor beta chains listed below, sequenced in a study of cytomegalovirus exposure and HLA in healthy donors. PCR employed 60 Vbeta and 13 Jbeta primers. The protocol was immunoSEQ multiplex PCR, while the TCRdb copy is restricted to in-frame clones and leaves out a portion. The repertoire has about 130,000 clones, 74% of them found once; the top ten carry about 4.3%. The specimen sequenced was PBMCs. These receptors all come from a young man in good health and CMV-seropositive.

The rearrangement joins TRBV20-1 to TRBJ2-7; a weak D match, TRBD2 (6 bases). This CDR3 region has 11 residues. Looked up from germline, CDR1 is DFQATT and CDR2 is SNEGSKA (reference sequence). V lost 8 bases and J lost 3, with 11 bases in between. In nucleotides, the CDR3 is TGCAGTATACAGACTAGCTACGAGCAGTACTTC. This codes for CSIQTSYEQYF.

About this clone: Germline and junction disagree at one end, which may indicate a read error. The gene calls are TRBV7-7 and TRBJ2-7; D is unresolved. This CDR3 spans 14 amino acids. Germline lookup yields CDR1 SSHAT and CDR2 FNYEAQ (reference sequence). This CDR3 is CASSPTTDSYEQYF. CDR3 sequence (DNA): TGTGCTAGCAGCCCAACTACCGATTCCTACGAGCAGTACTTC.

The CDR3 nucleotides read TGTGCCAGCAGCCCCCTTACGGGGAATCAGCCCCAGCATTTT. This sequence encodes CASSPLTGNQPQHF. The V and J genes are TRBV28 and TRBJ1-5; unclear D gene. CDR1 MDHEN and CDR2 SYDVKM come from the germline V gene. With 6 bases removed from V and 4 bases from J, the gap between germline ends came to 13 bases. The CDR3 is 14 amino acids.

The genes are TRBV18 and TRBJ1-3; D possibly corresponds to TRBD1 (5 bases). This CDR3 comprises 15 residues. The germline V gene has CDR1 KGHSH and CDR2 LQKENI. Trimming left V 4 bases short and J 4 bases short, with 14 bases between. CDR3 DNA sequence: TGTGCCAGCTCACTAAGCGACAGCTCGGGAAACACCATATATTTT. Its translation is CASSLSDSSGNTIYF.

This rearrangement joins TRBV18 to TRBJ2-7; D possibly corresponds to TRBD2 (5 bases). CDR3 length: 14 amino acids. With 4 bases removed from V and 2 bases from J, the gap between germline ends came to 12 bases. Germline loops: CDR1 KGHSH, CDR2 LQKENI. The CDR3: CASSLNREAYEQYF. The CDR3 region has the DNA TGTGCCAGCTCACTAAACCGGGAAGCCTACGAGCAGTACTTC.

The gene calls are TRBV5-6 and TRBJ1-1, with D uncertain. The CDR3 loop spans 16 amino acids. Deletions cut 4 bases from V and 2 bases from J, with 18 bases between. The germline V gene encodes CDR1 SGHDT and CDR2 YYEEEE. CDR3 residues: CASSPLSKTRNTEAFF. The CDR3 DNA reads TGTGCCAGCAGCCCCCTTTCAAAAACAAGAAACACTGAAGCTTTCTTT.

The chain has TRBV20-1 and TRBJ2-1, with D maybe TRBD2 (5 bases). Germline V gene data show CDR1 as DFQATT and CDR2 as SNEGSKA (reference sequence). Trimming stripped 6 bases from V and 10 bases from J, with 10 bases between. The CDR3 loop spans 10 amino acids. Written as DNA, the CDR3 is TGCAGTGCCTTGACGGGGGAGCAGTTCTTC. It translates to CSALTGEQFF.

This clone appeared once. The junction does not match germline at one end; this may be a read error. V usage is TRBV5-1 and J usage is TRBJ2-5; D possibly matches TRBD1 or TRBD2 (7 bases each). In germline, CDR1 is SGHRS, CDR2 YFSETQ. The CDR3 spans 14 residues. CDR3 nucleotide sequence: TGCGCCAGCAGTTTGGGAGGGGGCGAGGAGACCCAGTACTTC. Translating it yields CASSLGGGEETQYF.